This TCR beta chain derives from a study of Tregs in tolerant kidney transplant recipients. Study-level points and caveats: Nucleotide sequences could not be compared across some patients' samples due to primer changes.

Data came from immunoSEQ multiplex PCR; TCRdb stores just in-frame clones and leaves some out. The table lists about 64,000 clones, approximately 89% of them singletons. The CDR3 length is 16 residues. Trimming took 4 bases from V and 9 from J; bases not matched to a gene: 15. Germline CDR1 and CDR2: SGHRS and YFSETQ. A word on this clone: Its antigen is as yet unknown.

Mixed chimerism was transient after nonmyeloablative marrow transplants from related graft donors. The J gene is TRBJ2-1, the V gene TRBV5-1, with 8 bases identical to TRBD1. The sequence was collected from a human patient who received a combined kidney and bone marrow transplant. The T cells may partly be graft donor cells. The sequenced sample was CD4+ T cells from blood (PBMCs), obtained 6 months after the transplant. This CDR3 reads CASSPHRGQGTGEQFF. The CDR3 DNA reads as TGCGCCAGCAGCCCCCACCGTGGACAGGGAACGGGTGAGCAGTTCTTC.